This TCR beta chain came from a study of blood T cell repertoires in COVID-19 (dated by TCRdb to between 2020 and 2021). For the wider study: Collaborator samples came from the United States, Italy and Spain and covered acute and convalescent phases of COVID-19. The prospective study material was composed of cDNA or gDNA derived from T cells, B-cell-depleted T cells, or PBMCs. Subjects who had been exposed to COVID-19, were actively infected with it, or had recovered from it provided the deeply sampled blood TCRbeta repertoires that made up the dataset. The repertoires were released in a freely available public database meant as a resource for research on the immune response to SARS-CoV-2. Samples came from the ongoing ImmuneRACE study (first 160 participants) plus 1,254 subjects from 6 global collaborators. The sample metadata nearly always contained a de-identified subject ID, COVID-19 status, age in years and sex. Where available, HLA class I and class II types were obtained from metadata supplied by the sample provider rather than from assay-based typing.

As to this clone: Its specific antigen is unknown. Base qualities are missing; no much larger clone stands one base away.

What the authors observed across the whole study: The amount of clinical and demographic metadata varied by source and participant and was provided uncurated.

From cysteine to phenylalanine, the CDR3 is 13 amino acids long. Of all the DNA, just the CDR3 is kept, 39 bases in frame from base 1. V and J are truncated by 6 bases and 1 base respectively, leaving an intervening sequence of 7 bases. The germline V gene encodes CDR1 KGHDR and CDR2 SFDVKD. The immunoSEQ Assay, a bias-controlled multiplex PCR, was used to amplify TCRbeta CDR3 regions from genomic DNA. The original pipeline was this. The number of nucleated cells in each sample was estimated from the amplification of reference gene primers within the assay. To quantify the absolute abundance of each unique TCRbeta CDR3 rearrangement, sequence reads were collapsed and filtered. For each sample, productive Simpson clonality was calculated as the square root of Simpson's diversity index across productive rearrangements. TCRdb retrieved this table from immuneACCESS and kept in-frame rearrangements only. Not all clones are present; in checked studies, unresolved V genes account for under half, and no reason is known for the remainder. V and J calls and clone size are as listed in that table; D and trimming were resolved from the DNA. This sample holds about 180,000 clones; roughly nine tenths were observed only once. 1.9% of the sample is held by the ten biggest clonotypes.

Another Seattle source contributed samples from volunteer blood donors who had recovered from COVID-19. The collaborating institutions used their own protocols to collect whole blood in K2EDTA tubes. For TCRbeta analysis, collaborator samples were shipped as frozen whole blood, as isolated PBMCs, or as DNA extracted from either sample type. The source is a man aged 18 to 29 who had recovered from COVID-19. The sequencing sample was made of peripheral blood. This chain joins TRBV24-1 to TRBJ2-3; there is no confident call for the D gene. The DNA is TGTGCCACCAGTACCCCAGGCACAGATACGCAGTATTTT. Its translation reads: CATSTPGTDTQYF.